This entry concerns a single T cell receptor beta chain. By sample share, this clonotype is medium-sized (0.01 to 0.1%). Its antigen has not been determined. No base qualities exist here, and no much larger clone lies one base off it. The sample comes from a study. The instrument was an Illumina MiSeq. TCRdb took the public reads, trimmed them with fastp at Q25, ran MiXCR for clone calling and kept in-frame beta chains. CDR3 protein sequences are deduplicated, and each keeps its most common genes and DNA. The sample data list about 920 distinct CDR3 sequences, and 6.1% of these were observed just once. The ten largest clones capture 14% of the sample. Trimming leaves V shorter by 3 bases and J shorter by 5 bases, with the junction holding 5 bases beyond the gene matches. Its CDR3 holds 14 amino acids, cysteine through phenylalanine. CDR3 DNA is the only sequence kept; it has 42 bases, read in frame from the first base.

The sequence derives from a human donor with rheumatoid arthritis. The V and J segments used are TRBV12-3 or TRBV12-4 and TRBJ1-1, and TRBD1 matches 8 of the central bases. Material for sequencing was CD4+ T cells from synovial fluid. DNA sequence: TGTGCCAGCAGTTTCAGGGGGCGAGGAACTGAAGCTTTCTTT. Its protein reads: CASSFRGRGTEAFF.